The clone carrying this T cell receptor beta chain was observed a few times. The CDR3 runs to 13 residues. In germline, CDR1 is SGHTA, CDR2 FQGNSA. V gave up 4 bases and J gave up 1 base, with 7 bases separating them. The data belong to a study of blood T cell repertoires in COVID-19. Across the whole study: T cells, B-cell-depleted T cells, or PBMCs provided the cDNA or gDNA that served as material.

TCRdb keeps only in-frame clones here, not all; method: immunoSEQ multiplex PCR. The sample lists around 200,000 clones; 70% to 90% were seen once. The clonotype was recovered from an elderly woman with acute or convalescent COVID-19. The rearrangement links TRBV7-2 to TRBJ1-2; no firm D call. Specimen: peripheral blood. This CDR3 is CASSYDINYGYTF. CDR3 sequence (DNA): TGTGCCAGCAGCTACGACATTAACTATGGCTACACCTTC.